The entry that follows covers one TCR beta chain sequence. Under the authors' procedure: Using reference gene primer amplification, nucleated cell counts were estimated. Using immunoSEQ multiplex PCR, the repertoire was profiled, and TCRdb retains in-frame clones only, with some absent. V, J and clone size are taken as reported in that table, and D and trimming were inferred from the DNA itself. The table has roughly 68,000 clones, approximately 87% seen once. This record belongs to a study of blood T cell repertoires in COVID-19. Study context: Samples taken during acute and convalescent COVID-19 were collected in the United States, Italy and Spain. Sources were T cells, B-cell-depleted T cells, or PBMCs; the material itself was cDNA or gDNA.

CDR3 length equals 15 residues. Germline CDR1 is SGHRS and CDR2 is YFSETQ. V lost 2 bases and J 5 bases, leaving 14 bases between the germline ends. This chain connects TRBV5-1 to TRBJ2-1, with TRBD1 as a possible D gene (6 bases). This receptor was identified in an elderly woman with acute or convalescent COVID-19. Sequenced input: peripheral blood. CDR3: CASSFGQGLHNEQFF. The CDR3 DNA sequence: TGCGCCAGCAGCTTCGGGCAGGGGCTTCACAATGAGCAGTTCTTC.